This is a list of T cell receptor beta chains from one sample in a study of blood T cell repertoires in COVID-19. The table came from immunoSEQ multiplex PCR; TCRdb's copy has only in-frame clones and leaves some out. The sample has around 150,000 clones, roughly 90% seen once. The sequenced sample was PBMCs or T cells enriched from blood (not recorded which). These TCRs come from a woman between 45 and 65 years old who had recovered from COVID-19. CDR3s include the opening cysteine and the closing phenylalanine or tryptophan. D genes are given only for firm matches. Part of the rows lack a size; the others show once, few, many or a class for expanded clones.

>TRBD1|TRBJ2-5|TRBV11-2|NA
CASSLGDRVGETQYF
TGTGCCAGCAGCTTGGGAGACAGGGTCGGAGAGACCCAGTACTTC
>NA|TRBJ1-2|TRBV19|NA
CASNPPAGDLYGYTF
TGTGCCAGTAATCCCCCAGCAGGGGATTTATATGGCTACACCTTC
>TRBD2|TRBJ2-3|TRBV27|NA
CASSLAGGGSAQYF
TGTGCCAGCAGTTTAGCGGGGGGCGGGTCAGCGCAGTATTTT
>TRBD1|TRBJ2-2|TRBV27|NA
CASSARDRGGELFF
TGTGCCAGCAGTGCCCGGGACAGGGGCGGGGAGCTGTTTTTT
>NA|TRBJ2-2|TRBV5-1|NA
CASWDNVRELFF
TGCGCCAGTTGGGACAATGTCCGAGAGCTGTTTTTT
>NA|TRBJ2-7|TRBV6-5|NA
CASGPGYHEQYF
TGTGCCAGCGGGCCGGGGTACCACGAGCAGTACTTC
>TRBD2|TRBJ2-5|TRBV2|NA
CASRAGLAPGQETQYF
TGTGCCAGCAGGGCGGGACTAGCCCCAGGACAAGAGACCCAGTACTTC
>NA|TRBJ1-1|TRBV7-2|NA
CASSPTPTGMNTEAFF
TGTGCCAGCAGCCCGACGCCCACAGGGATGAACACTGAAGCTTTCTTT
>NA|TRBJ1-1|TRBV6-5|NA
CASSSQGTGNTEAFF
TGTGCCAGCAGTTCCCAGGGGACCGGGAACACTGAAGCTTTCTTT
>TRBD1|TRBJ2-7|TRBV27|NA
CASSRPPGQGRTSFFEQYF
TGTGCCAGCAGTAGACCCCCTGGACAGGGGCGAACGAGTTTTTTCGAGCAGTACTTC
>NA|TRBJ1-3|TRBV11-2|few
CASSLAGAGNTIYF
TGTGCCAGCAGCTTAGCCGGGGCTGGAAACACCATATATTTT
>NA|TRBJ2-7|TRBV19|NA
CASSIDQGRYEQYF
TGTGCCAGTAGTATAGATCAGGGGCGGTACGAGCAGTACTTC
>NA|TRBJ1-2|TRBV7-9|NA
CASTLSSSDSGYTF
TGTGCCAGCACTCTCTCTTCTTCGGACAGCGGCTACACCTTC
>TRBD2|TRBJ2-7|TRBV30|NA
CAWSVASGGSYEQYF
TGTGCCTGGAGTGTTGCTAGCGGGGGATCCTACGAGCAGTACTTC
>NA|TRBJ1-6|TRBV28|NA
CASRGGGRNSPLHF
TGTGCCAGCCGCGGCGGGGGGCGGAATTCACCCCTCCACTTT
>NA|TRBJ1-5|TRBV3-1/TRBV3-2|NA
CASSQAQGRGSNQPQHF
TGTGCCAGCAGCCAAGCTCAGGGGAGGGGGAGCAATCAGCCCCAGCATTTT
>TRBD1|TRBJ2-1|TRBV30|NA
CAWRTGQGYTLHNEQFF
TGTGCCTGGAGAACAGGACAGGGTTATACCCTTCACAATGAGCAGTTCTTC
>TRBD1|TRBJ1-2|TRBV19|NA
CASSPVTGGTNYGYTF
TGTGCCAGTAGTCCGGTGACAGGGGGCACTAACTATGGCTACACCTTC
>TRBD1|TRBJ2-7|TRBV19|NA
CASSMGQGYEQYF
TGTGCCAGTAGTATGGGACAGGGTTACGAGCAGTACTTC
>NA|TRBJ1-1|TRBV19|once
CASFPTAGRTEAFF
TGTGCCAGTTTTCCAACGGCAGGGAGGACTGAAGCTTTCTTT
>TRBD1|TRBJ2-7|TRBV10-1|once
CASSESRYRDRGLYEQYF
TGCGCCAGCAGTGAGTCGCGTTACCGGGACAGGGGATTGTACGAGCAGTACTTC
>TRBD1|TRBJ2-2|TRBV18|NA
CASSPDRATGELFF
TGTGCCAGCTCACCCGACAGGGCCACCGGGGAGCTGTTTTTT